This T cell receptor beta chain was recovered during a study of response to subunit inactivated influenza vaccine. TCRdb passed the RT-PCR reads through MiXCR, listing each CDR3 protein once. The data contain about 520,000 distinct CDR3 sequences, around 25% of them singletons. Study-level points and caveats: There was a suggestion from the authors that each seasonal influenza vaccination recruits few new T cells.

CDR1 is SGDLS, CDR2 YYNGEE, per germline. The V gene end was trimmed by 7 bases and the J gene end by 5 bases; junction bases not matched to a gene: 6. This CDR3 contains 13 residues. About this clonotype: Its antigen remains unidentified.

The sequencing used CD4+ T cells sorted from PBMCs, collected roughly 5 days after vaccination. This rearrangement joins TRBV9 to TRBJ1-5; 7 bases agree with TRBD1. The clonotype was recovered from a man in his forties or fifties who received an inactivated influenza vaccine. The DNA for the CDR3 is TGTGCCAGCCAGGGGGGGGCGGATCAGCCCCAGCATTTT. This sequence encodes CASQGGADQPQHF.